These T cell receptor beta chains were read from a single sample in a study of cytomegalovirus exposure and HLA in healthy donors. Sequenced by immunoSEQ multiplex PCR; TCRdb stores in-frame clones only, minus some. Of around 160,000 clones in the sample, over 70% were seen once. Material: PBMCs. These receptors originate from a male donor in good health and CMV-seropositive. The CDR3 runs from the conserved cysteine through the conserved F or W. A D gene is named only where the DNA matches it firmly. Not all rows give a size; the values are once, few, many and, for expanded clones, a class.

abundance: -; d_gene: TRBD1; j_gene: TRBJ2-7; v_gene: TRBV6-1; CDR3aa: CASSGTGVNEQYF; CDR3nt: TGTGCCAGCAGTGGGACAGGGGTGAATGAGCAGTACTTC
abundance: -; d_gene: -; j_gene: TRBJ2-3; v_gene: TRBV29-1; CDR3aa: CSVSSPGATDTQYF; CDR3nt: TGCAGCGTGTCATCCCCAGGGGCCACAGATACGCAGTATTTT
abundance: -; d_gene: -; j_gene: TRBJ2-1; v_gene: TRBV6-5; CDR3aa: CASSYRTEQFF; CDR3nt: TGTGCCAGCAGTTACCGGACAGAGCAGTTCTTC
abundance: -; d_gene: TRBD2; j_gene: TRBJ2-1; v_gene: TRBV5-1; CDR3aa: CASSLVASGGYNEQFF; CDR3nt: TGCGCCAGCAGCTTGGTAGCTAGCGGAGGTTACAATGAGCAGTTCTTC
abundance: -; d_gene: -; j_gene: TRBJ2-3; v_gene: TRBV7-3; CDR3aa: CASSLGPSTDTQYF; CDR3nt: TGTGCCAGCAGCTTAGGCCCGAGCACAGATACGCAGTATTTT
abundance: -; d_gene: TRBD1; j_gene: TRBJ1-2; v_gene: TRBV9; CDR3aa: CASSTSTGTVYGYTF; CDR3nt: TGTGCCAGCAGCACCTCGACAGGGACCGTCTATGGCTACACCTTC
abundance: -; d_gene: TRBD1; j_gene: TRBJ1-5; v_gene: TRBV18; CDR3aa: CASSSGQGNQPQHF; CDR3nt: TGTGCCAGCTCATCCGGACAGGGCAACCAGCCCCAGCATTTT
abundance: -; d_gene: -; j_gene: TRBJ1-1; v_gene: TRBV11-3; CDR3aa: CASSLDSDTEAFF; CDR3nt: TGTGCCAGCAGCTTAGACAGTGACACTGAAGCTTTCTTT
abundance: once; d_gene: -; j_gene: TRBJ1-2; v_gene: TRBV4-2; CDR3aa: CASSQDSVGPLEGYTF; CDR3nt: TGTGCCAGCAGCCAAGACAGCGTGGGGCCCCTAGAAGGCTACACCTTC
abundance: -; d_gene: -; j_gene: TRBJ1-2; v_gene: TRBV4-1; CDR3aa: CASSQEGFNGGDYGYTF; CDR3nt: TGCGCCAGCAGCCAAGAGGGATTCAACGGGGGGGACTATGGCTACACCTTC
abundance: -; d_gene: -; j_gene: TRBJ2-3; v_gene: TRBV5-6; CDR3aa: CASSLLRGLGDTQYF; CDR3nt: TGTGCCAGCAGCCTCCTGAGGGGGTTGGGGGATACGCAGTATTTT
abundance: -; d_gene: TRBD1; j_gene: TRBJ1-6; v_gene: TRBV30; CDR3aa: CAWSPRDRESPLHF; CDR3nt: TGTGCCTGGAGTCCCCGGGACAGGGAATCACCCCTCCACTTT
abundance: -; d_gene: TRBD1; j_gene: TRBJ1-2; v_gene: TRBV9; CDR3aa: CASSVTGANGYTF; CDR3nt: TGTGCCAGCAGCGTAACAGGGGCAAATGGCTACACCTTC
abundance: -; d_gene: -; j_gene: TRBJ2-3; v_gene: TRBV9; CDR3aa: CASSSRQTTDTQYF; CDR3nt: TGTGCCAGCAGCTCGAGACAGACCACAGATACGCAGTATTTT
abundance: -; d_gene: -; j_gene: TRBJ2-3; v_gene: TRBV7-3; CDR3aa: CASSSSGRGDTQYF; CDR3nt: TGTGCCAGCAGCTCCAGCGGGCGAGGAGATACGCAGTATTTT
abundance: few; d_gene: TRBD1; j_gene: TRBJ1-6; v_gene: TRBV5-6; CDR3aa: CASSPGQGNNSPLHF; CDR3nt: TGTGCCAGCAGCCCGGGACAGGGAAATAATTCACCCCTCCACTTT
abundance: -; d_gene: -; j_gene: TRBJ1-2; v_gene: TRBV9; CDR3aa: CASSVRQGTYYGYTF; CDR3nt: TGTGCCAGCAGCGTCCGTCAGGGAACCTACTATGGCTACACCTTC
abundance: -; d_gene: TRBD1; j_gene: TRBJ1-1; v_gene: TRBV27; CDR3aa: CASSLYGVEIQGVMNTEAFF; CDR3nt: TGTGCCAGCAGTTTATATGGGGTTGAAATACAGGGGGTTATGAACACTGAAGCTTTCTTT
abundance: -; d_gene: -; j_gene: TRBJ1-2; v_gene: TRBV6-1; CDR3aa: CASSERSYGYTF; CDR3nt: TGTGCCAGCAGTGAAAGGAGCTATGGCTACACCTTC
abundance: many; d_gene: TRBD2; j_gene: TRBJ2-1; v_gene: TRBV6-4; CDR3aa: CASSEGSGGANEQFF; CDR3nt: TGTGCCAGCAGTGAAGGTAGCGGGGGGGCGAATGAGCAGTTCTTC
abundance: -; d_gene: -; j_gene: TRBJ1-2; v_gene: TRBV7-2; CDR3aa: CASSPLRGYTF; CDR3nt: TGTGCCAGCAGCCCTTTGAGGGGCTACACCTTC
abundance: -; d_gene: TRBD2; j_gene: TRBJ2-4; v_gene: TRBV7-2; CDR3aa: CASSSTSGGAKNIQYF; CDR3nt: TGTGCCAGCAGCTCGACTAGCGGGGGAGCCAAAAACATTCAGTACTTC
abundance: once; d_gene: -; j_gene: TRBJ1-2; v_gene: TRBV25-1; CDR3aa: CASSESYGYTF; CDR3nt: TGTGCCAGCAGTGAATCTTATGGCTACACCTTC
abundance: once; d_gene: -; j_gene: TRBJ1-2; v_gene: TRBV7-2; CDR3aa: CASSYATAGRGYTF; CDR3nt: TGTGCCAGCAGCTACGCGACGGCGGGACGTGGCTACACCTTC